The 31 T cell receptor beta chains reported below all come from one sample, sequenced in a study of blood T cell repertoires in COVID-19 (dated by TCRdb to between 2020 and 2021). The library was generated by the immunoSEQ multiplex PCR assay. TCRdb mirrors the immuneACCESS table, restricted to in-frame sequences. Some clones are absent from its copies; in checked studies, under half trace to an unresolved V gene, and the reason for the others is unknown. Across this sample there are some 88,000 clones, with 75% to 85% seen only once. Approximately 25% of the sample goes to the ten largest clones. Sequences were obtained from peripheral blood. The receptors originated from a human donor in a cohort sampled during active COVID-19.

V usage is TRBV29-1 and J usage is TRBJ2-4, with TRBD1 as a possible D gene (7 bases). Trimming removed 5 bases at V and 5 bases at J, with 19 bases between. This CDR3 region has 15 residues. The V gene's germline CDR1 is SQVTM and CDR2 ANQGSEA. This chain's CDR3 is CSVPLGGTDENIQYF. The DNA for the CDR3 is TGCAGCGTTCCCCTAGGGGGGACAGACGAAAACATTCAGTACTTC.

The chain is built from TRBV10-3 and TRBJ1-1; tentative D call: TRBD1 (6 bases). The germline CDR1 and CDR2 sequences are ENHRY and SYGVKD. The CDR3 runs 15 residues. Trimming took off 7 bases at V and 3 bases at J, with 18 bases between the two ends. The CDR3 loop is CAIKAGANRYTEAFF. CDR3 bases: TGTGCCATCAAGGCGGGGGCCAACCGCTACACTGAAGCTTTCTTT.

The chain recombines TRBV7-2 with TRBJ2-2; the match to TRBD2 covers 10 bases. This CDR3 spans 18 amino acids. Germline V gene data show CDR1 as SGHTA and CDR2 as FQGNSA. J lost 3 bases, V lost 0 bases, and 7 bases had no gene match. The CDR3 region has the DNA TGTGCCAGCAGCTTAGCGCTAGCGGGAGCTTCAGACACCGGGGAGCTGTTTTTT. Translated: CASSLALAGASDTGELFF.

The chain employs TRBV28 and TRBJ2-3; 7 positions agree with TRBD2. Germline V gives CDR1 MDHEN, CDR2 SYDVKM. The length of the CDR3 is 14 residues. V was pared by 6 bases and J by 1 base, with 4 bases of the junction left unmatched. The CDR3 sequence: CASRDGRGTDTQYF. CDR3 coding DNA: TGTGCCAGCAGGGATGGGAGGGGCACAGATACGCAGTATTTT.

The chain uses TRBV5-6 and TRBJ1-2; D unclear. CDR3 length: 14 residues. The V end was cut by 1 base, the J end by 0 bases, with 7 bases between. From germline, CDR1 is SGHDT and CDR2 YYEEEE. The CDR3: CASSLYGTNYGYTF. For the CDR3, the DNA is TGTGCCAGCAGCTTGTACGGTACTAACTATGGCTACACCTTC. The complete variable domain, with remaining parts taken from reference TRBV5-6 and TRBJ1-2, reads DAGVTQSPTHLIKTRGQQVTLRCSPKSGHDTVSWYQQALGQGPQFIFQYYEEEERQRGNFPDRFSGHQFPNYSSELNVNALLLGDSALYLCASSLYGTNYGYTFGSGTRLTVV.

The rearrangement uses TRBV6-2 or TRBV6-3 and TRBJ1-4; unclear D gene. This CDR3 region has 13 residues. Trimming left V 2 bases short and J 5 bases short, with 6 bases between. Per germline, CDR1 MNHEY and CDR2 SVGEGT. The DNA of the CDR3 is TGTGCCAGCAGTTACAGGAGAAATGAAAAACTGTTTTTT. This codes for CASSYRRNEKLFF.

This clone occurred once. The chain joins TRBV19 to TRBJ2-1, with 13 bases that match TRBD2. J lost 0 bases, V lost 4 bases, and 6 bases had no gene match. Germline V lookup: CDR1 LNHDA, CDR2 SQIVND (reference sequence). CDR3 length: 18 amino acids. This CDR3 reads CASSKGLAGSSSYNEQFF. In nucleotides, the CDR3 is TGTGCCAGTAGTAAGGGACTAGCGGGATCGAGCTCCTACAATGAGCAGTTCTTC.

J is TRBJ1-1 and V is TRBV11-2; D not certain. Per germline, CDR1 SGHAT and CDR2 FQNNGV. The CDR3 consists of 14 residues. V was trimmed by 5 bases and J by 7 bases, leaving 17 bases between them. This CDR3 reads CASSPNSQDIEAFF. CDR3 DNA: TGTGCCAGCAGCCCCAACAGTCAAGACATTGAAGCTTTCTTT.

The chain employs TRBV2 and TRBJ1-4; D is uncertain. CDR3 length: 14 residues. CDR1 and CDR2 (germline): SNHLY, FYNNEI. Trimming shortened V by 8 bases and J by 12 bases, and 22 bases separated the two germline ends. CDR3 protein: CASGGLIGTGELFF. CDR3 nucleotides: TGTGCCAGCGGAGGGTTGATTGGTACCGGGGAACTGTTTTTT.

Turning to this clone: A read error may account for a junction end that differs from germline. CDR3 residues: CASSSGTGGTYQETQYF. The CDR3 nucleotides are TGTGCTAGCAGCTCTGGGACAGGGGGGACGTACCAAGAGACCCAGTACTTC. The V and J genes are TRBV7-7 and TRBJ2-5, with 11 bases that match TRBD1. The CDR3 is made up of 17 amino acids. Germline assignment: CDR1 SSHAT and CDR2 FNYEAQ (reference sequence).

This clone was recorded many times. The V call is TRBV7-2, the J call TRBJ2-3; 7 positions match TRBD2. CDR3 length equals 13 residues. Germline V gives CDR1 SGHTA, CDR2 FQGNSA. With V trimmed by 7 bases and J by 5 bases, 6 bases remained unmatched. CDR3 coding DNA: TGTGCCAGCACCCTGGGGGGGAGAGATACGCAGTATTTT. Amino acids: CASTLGGRDTQYF.

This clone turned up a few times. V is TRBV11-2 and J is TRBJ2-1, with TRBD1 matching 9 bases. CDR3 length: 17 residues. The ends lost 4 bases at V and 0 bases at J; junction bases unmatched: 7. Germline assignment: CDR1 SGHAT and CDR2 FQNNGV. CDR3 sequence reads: CASSSVDRGSSYNEQFF. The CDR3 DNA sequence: TGTGCCAGCAGCTCCGTCGACAGGGGGAGCTCCTACAATGAGCAGTTCTTC.

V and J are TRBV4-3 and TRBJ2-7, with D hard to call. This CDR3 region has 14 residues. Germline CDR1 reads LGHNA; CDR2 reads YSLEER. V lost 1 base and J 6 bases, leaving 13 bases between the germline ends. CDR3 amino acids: CASSQGLGAREQYF. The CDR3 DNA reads TGCGCCAGCAGCCAAGGCTTAGGAGCACGCGAGCAGTACTTC.

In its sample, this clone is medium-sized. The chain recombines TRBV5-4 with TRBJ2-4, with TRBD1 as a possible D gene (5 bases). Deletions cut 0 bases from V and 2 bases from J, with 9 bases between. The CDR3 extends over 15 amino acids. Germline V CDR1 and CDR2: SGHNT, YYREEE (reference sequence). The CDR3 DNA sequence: TGTGCCAGCAGCTTGGGTGGGGCGACCAAAAACATTCAGTACTTC. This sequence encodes CASSLGGATKNIQYF.

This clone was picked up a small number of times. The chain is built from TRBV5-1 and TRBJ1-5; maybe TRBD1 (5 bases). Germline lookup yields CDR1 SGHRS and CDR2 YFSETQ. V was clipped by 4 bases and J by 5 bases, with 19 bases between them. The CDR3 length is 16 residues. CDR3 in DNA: TGCGCCAGCAGCGCACTTCGGGGGTTGGGGTATCAGCCCCAGCATTTT. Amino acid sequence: CASSALRGLGYQPQHF.

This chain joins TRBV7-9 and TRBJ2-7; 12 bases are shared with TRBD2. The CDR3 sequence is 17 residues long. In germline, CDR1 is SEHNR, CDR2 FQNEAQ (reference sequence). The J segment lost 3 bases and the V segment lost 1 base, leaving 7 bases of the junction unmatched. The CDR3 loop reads CASSLGLAGDFSYEQYF. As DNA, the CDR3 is TGTGCCAGCAGCTTAGGACTAGCGGGAGACTTCAGCTACGAGCAGTACTTC. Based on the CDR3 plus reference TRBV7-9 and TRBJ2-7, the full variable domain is DTGVSQNPRHKITKRGQNVTFRCDPISEHNRLYWYRQTLGQGPEFLTYFQNEAQLEKSRLLSDRFSAERPKGSFSTLEIQRTEQGDSAMYLCASSLGLAGDFSYEQYFGPGTRLTVT.

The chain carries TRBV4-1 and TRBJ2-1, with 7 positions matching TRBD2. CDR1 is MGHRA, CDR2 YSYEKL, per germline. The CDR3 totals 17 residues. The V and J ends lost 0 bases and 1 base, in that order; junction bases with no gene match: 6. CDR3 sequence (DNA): TGCGCCAGCAGCCAAGATCGGGGGGTAACATCCTACAATGAGCAGTTCTTC. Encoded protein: CASSQDRGVTSYNEQFF.

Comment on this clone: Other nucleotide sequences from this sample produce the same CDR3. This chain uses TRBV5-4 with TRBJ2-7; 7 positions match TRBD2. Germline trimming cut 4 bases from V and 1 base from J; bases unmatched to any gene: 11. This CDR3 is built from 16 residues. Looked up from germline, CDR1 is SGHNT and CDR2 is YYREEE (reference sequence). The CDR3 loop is CASSPGGGRSSYEQYF. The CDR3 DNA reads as TGTGCCAGCAGCCCGGGCGGCGGGAGATCATCCTACGAGCAGTACTTC.

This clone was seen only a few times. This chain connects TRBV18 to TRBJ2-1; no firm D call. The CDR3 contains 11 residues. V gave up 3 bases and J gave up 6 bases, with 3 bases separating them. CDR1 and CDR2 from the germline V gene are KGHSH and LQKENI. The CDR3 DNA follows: TGTGCCAGCTCACCCGTCAATGAGCAGTTCTTC. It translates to CASSPVNEQFF.

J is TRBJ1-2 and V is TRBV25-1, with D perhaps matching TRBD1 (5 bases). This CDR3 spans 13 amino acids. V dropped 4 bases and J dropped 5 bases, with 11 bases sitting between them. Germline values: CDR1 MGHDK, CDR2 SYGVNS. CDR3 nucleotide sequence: TGTGCCAGCAGTGCCGCGGGACGGTATGGCTACACCTTC. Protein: CASSAAGRYGYTF.

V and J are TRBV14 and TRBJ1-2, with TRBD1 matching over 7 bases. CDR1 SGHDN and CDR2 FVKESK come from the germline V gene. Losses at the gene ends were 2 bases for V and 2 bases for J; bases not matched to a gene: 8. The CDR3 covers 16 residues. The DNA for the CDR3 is TGTGCCAGCAGCCAAATTACAGGGGTGTCGAACTATGGCTACACCTTC. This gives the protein CASSQITGVSNYGYTF. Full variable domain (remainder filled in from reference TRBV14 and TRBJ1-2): EAGVTQFPSHSVIEKGQTVTLRCDPISGHDNLYWYRRVMGKEIKFLLHFVKESKQDESGMPNNRFLAERTGGTYSTLKVQPAELEDSGVYFCASSQITGVSNYGYTFGSGTRLTVV.

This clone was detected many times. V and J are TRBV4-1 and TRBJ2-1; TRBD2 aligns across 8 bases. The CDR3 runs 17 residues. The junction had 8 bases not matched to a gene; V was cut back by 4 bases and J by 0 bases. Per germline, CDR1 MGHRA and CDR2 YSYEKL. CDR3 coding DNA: TGCGCCAGCAGCCCCACTAGCAGCGGGAGCTCCTACAATGAGCAGTTCTTC. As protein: CASSPTSSGSSYNEQFF.

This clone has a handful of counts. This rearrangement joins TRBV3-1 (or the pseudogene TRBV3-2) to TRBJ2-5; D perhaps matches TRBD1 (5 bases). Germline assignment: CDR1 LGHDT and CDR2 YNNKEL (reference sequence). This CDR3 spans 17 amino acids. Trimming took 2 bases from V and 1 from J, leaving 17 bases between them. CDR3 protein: CASSQSSKGQGQETQYF. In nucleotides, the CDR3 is TGTGCCAGCAGCCAAAGCTCCAAAGGTCAGGGCCAAGAGACCCAGTACTTC.

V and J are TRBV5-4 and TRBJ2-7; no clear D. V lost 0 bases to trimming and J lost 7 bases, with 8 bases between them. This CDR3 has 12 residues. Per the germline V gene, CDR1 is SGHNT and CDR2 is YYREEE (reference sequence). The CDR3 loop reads CASSLDYGEQYF. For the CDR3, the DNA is TGTGCCAGCAGCTTGGACTACGGGGAGCAGTACTTC.

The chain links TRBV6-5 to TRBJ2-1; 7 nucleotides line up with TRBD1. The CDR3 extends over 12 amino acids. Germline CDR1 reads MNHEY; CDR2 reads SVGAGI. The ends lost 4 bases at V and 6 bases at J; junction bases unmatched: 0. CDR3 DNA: TGTGCCAGCAGTTCAGGGGGCAATGAGCAGTTCTTC. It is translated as CASSSGGNEQFF.

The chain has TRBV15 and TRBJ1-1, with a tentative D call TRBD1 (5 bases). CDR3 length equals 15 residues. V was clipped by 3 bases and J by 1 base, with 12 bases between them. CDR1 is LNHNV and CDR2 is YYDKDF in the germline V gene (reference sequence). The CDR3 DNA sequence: TGTGCCACCAGCAGGGATTGGGGGGAGAACACTGAAGCTTTCTTT. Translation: CATSRDWGENTEAFF.

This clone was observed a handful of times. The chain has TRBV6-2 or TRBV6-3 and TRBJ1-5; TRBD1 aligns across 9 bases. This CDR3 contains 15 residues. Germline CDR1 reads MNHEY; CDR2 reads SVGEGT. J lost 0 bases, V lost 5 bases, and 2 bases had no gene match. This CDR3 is CASSTTGGSNQPQHF. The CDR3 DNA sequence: TGTGCCAGCAGTACGACAGGGGGTAGCAATCAGCCCCAGCATTTT.

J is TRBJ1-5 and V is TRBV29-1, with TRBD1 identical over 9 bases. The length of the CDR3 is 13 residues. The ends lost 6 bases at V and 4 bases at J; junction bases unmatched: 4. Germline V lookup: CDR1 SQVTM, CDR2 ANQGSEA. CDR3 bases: TGCAGCGTAGCCGGGACAGGGAATCAGCCCCAGCATTTT. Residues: CSVAGTGNQPQHF.

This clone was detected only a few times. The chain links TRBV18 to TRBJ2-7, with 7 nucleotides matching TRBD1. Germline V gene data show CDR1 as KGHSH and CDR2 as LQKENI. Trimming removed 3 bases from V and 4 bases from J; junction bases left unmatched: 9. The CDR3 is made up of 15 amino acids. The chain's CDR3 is CASSPTGTDSYEQYF. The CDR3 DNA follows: TGTGCCAGCTCACCCACCGGGACAGATTCTTACGAGCAGTACTTC.

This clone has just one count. This CDR3 is CASSTGTGHDQPQHF. The DNA of the CDR3 is TGTGCCAGCAGTACCGGGACAGGGCATGATCAGCCCCAGCATTTT. The chain uses TRBV6-6 and TRBJ1-5, with TRBD1 identical over 9 bases. J lost 5 bases, V lost 5 bases, and 7 bases had no gene match. The V gene's germline CDR1 is MNHNY and CDR2 SVGAGI (reference sequence). The CDR3 spans 15 residues.

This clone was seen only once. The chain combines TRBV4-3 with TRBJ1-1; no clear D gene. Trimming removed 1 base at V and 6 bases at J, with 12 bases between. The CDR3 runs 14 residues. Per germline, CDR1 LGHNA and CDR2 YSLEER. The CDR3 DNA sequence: TGCGCCAGCAGCCAAGCAGTGAGGAGAGCTGAAGCTTTCTTT. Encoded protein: CASSQAVRRAEAFF.